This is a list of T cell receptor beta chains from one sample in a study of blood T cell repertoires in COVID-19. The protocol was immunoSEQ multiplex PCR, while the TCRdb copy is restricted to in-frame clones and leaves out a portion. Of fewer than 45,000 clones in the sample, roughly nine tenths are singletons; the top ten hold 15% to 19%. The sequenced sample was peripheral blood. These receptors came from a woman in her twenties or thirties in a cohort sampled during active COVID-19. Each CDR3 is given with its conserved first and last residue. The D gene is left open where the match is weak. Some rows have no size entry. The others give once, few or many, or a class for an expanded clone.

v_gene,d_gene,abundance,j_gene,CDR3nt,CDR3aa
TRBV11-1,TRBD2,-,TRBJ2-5,TGTGCCAGCAGCCGAGCGGGAGGGCCGGAGACCCAGTACTTC,CASSRAGGPETQYF
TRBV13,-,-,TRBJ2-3,TGTGCCAGCAGCTTAGGAGTTACTAGCACAGATACGCAGTATTTT,CASSLGVTSTDTQYF
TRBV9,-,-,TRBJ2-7,TGTGCCAGCAGCCCACACCTCGGACAGACCTACGAGCAGTACTTC,CASSPHLGQTYEQYF
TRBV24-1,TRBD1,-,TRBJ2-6,TGTGCCACCAGTGGTCAGGACAGGGGTCCCCCTGGGGCCAACGTCCTGACTTTC,CATSGQDRGPPGANVLTF
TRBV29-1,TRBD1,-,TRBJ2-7,TGCAGCGTTGGGGACAGTACCTACGAGCAGTACTTC,CSVGDSTYEQYF
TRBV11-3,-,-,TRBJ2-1,TGTGCCAGCAGCACTACCCGGGACAATGAGCAGTTCTTC,CASSTTRDNEQFF
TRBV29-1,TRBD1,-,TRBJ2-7,TGCAGCGCTGCCCCCCTCCAGGGACAGGGTCTCTACGAGCAGTACTTC,CSAAPLQGQGLYEQYF
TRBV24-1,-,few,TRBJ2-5,TGTGCCACCAGTGATAGTGATACGGCCCAGTACTTC,CATSDSDTAQYF
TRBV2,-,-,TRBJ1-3,TGTGCCATCTCCCTGAACAGGGACTCTGGAAACACCATATATTTT,CAISLNRDSGNTIYF
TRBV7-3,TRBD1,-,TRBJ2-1,TGTGCCTCAGCAAGACGGGGACAGAGCTCCTACAATGAGCAGTTCTTC,CASARRGQSSYNEQFF
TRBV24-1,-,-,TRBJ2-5,TGTGCCACCAGTGATTTCCGGGACATTAAAGAGACCCAGTACTTC,CATSDFRDIKETQYF